This T cell receptor (beta chain) was recovered during a study of T cell responses to AZD1222 COVID-19 vaccine. Only in-frame clones appear in the TCRdb table, and some are missing; sequencing was by immunoSEQ multiplex PCR. The table has 100,000 to 140,000 clones, 91% seen once. The TCR originated in an adult in good health. The sequencing here drew on peripheral blood, taken on day 0 of AZD1222 vaccination.

The CDR3 sequence: CASSIEETQYF. The CDR3 DNA reads TGCGCCAGCAGCATCGAAGAGACCCAGTACTTC. The rearrangement joins TRBV5-1 to TRBJ2-5; no reliable D call. Looked up from germline, CDR1 is SGHRS and CDR2 is YFSETQ. V was shortened by 4 bases and J by 3 bases, with 4 bases between the two germline ends. The CDR3 loop spans 11 amino acids.